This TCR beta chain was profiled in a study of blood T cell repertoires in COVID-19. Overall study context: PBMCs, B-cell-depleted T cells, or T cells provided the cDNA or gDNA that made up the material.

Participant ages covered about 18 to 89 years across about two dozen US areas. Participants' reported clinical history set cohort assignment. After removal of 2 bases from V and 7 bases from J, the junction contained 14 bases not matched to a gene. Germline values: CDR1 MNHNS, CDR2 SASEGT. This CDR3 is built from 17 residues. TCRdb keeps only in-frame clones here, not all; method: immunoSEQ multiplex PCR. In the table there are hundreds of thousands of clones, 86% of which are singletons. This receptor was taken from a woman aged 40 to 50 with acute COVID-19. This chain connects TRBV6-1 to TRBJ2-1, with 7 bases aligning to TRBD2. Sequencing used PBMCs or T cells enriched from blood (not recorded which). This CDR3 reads CASSEWSRSGMLNEQFF. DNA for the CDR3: TGTGCCAGCAGTGAATGGTCGAGAAGCGGGATGTTGAATGAGCAGTTCTTC.